Detailed here is one T cell receptor (beta chain). Its antigen is not identified. The data are from a study of vaccination and CD4 T cells after COVID-19. Regarding treatment: roughly 11-day PBMC culture with coronavirus spike peptide pools or control peptides (ViraFEST assay). Cultured CD4+ T cell DNA was sequenced using the Oncomine TCR Beta short-read assay. TCRdb re-derived calls from the PCR reads in MiXCR, one entry per CDR3 protein. This table holds 15,000 to 16,000 distinct CDR3 sequences, roughly 50% found once. The CDR3 contains 15 residues. Trimming shortened V by 0 bases and J by 2 bases, and 10 bases separated the two germline ends. From germline, CDR1 is SGHTA and CDR2 FQGNSA.

The chain couples TRBV7-2 to TRBJ1-1; D ambiguous. This receptor was taken from a human donor who had recovered from COVID-19. What was sequenced was CD4+ T cells from blood, cultured in vitro. The CDR3 protein is CASSLAVAGNTEAFF. CDR3 in DNA: TGTGCCAGCAGCTTAGCTGTCGCAGGTAACACTGAAGCTTTCTTT.